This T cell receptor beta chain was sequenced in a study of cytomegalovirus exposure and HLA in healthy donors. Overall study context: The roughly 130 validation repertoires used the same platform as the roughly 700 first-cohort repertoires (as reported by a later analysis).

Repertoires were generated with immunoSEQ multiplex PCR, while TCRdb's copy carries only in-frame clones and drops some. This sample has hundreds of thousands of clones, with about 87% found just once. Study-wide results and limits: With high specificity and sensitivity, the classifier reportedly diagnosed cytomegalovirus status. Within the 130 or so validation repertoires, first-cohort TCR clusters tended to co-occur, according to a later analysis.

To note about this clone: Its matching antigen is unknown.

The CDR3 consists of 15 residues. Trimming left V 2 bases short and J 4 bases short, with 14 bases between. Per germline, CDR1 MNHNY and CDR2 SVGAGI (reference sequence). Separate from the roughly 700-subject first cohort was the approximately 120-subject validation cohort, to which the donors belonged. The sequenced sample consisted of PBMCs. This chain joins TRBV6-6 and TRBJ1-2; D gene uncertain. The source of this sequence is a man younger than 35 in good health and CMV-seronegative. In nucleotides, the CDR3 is TGTGCCAGCAGTTACCCCCCGGGAATCCTCTATGGCTACACCTTC. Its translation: CASSYPPGILYGYTF.